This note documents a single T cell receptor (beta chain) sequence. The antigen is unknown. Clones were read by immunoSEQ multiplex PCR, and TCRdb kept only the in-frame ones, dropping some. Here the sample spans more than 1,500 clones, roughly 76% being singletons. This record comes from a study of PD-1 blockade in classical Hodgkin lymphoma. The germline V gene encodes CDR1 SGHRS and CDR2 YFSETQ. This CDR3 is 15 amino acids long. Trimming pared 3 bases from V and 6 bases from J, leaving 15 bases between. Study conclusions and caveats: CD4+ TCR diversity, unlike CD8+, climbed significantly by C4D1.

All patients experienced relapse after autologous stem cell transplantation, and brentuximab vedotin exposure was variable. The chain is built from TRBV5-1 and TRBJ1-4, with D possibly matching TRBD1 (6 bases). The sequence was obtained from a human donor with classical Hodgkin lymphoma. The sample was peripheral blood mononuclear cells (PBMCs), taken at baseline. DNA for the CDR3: TGCGCCAGCAGCTCAGACAGGACTCGGGATGAAAAACTGTTTTTT. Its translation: CASSSDRTRDEKLFF.